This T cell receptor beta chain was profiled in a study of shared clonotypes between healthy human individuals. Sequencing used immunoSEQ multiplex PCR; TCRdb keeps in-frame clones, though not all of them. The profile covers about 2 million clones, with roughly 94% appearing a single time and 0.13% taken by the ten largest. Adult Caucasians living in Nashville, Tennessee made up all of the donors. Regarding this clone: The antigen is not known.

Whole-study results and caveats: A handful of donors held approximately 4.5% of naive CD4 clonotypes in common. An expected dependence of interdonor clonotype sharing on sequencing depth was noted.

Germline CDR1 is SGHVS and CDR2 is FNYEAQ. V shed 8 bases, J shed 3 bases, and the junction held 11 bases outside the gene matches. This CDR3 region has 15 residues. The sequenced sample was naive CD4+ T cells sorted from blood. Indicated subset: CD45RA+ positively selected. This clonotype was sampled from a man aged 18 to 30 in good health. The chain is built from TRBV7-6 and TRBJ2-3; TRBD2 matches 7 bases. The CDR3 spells CASAPGRAKTDTQYF. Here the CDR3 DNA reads TGTGCCAGCGCCCCAGGGAGGGCCAAGACAGATACGCAGTATTTT.